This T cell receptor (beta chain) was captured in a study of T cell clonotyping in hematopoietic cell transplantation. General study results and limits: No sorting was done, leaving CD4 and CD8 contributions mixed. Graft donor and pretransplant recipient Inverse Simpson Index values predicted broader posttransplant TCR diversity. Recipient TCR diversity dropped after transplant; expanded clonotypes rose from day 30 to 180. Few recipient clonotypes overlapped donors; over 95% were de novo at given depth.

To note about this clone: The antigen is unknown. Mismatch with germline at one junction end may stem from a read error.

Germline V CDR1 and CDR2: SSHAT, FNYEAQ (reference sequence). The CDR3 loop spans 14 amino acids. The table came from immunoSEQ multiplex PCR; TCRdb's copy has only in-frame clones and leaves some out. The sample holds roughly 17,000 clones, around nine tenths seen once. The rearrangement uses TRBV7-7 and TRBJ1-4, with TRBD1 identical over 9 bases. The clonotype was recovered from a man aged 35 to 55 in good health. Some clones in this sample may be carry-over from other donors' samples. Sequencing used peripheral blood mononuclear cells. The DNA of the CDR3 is TGTGCTAGCAGCTCGGGACAGGGCGTAGGAAAACTGTTTTTT. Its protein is CASSSGQGVGKLFF.